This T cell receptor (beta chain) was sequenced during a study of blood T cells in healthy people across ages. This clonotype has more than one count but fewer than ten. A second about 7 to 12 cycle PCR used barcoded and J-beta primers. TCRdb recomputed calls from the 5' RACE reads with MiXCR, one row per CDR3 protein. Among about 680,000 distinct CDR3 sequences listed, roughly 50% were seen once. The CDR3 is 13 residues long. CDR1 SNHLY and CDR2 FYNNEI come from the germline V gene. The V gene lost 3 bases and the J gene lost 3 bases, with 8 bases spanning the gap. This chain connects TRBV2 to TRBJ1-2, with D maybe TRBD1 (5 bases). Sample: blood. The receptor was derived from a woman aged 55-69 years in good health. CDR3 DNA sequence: TGTGCCAGCAGTGAGACAGAACACTATGGCTACACCTTC. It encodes CASSETEHYGYTF.